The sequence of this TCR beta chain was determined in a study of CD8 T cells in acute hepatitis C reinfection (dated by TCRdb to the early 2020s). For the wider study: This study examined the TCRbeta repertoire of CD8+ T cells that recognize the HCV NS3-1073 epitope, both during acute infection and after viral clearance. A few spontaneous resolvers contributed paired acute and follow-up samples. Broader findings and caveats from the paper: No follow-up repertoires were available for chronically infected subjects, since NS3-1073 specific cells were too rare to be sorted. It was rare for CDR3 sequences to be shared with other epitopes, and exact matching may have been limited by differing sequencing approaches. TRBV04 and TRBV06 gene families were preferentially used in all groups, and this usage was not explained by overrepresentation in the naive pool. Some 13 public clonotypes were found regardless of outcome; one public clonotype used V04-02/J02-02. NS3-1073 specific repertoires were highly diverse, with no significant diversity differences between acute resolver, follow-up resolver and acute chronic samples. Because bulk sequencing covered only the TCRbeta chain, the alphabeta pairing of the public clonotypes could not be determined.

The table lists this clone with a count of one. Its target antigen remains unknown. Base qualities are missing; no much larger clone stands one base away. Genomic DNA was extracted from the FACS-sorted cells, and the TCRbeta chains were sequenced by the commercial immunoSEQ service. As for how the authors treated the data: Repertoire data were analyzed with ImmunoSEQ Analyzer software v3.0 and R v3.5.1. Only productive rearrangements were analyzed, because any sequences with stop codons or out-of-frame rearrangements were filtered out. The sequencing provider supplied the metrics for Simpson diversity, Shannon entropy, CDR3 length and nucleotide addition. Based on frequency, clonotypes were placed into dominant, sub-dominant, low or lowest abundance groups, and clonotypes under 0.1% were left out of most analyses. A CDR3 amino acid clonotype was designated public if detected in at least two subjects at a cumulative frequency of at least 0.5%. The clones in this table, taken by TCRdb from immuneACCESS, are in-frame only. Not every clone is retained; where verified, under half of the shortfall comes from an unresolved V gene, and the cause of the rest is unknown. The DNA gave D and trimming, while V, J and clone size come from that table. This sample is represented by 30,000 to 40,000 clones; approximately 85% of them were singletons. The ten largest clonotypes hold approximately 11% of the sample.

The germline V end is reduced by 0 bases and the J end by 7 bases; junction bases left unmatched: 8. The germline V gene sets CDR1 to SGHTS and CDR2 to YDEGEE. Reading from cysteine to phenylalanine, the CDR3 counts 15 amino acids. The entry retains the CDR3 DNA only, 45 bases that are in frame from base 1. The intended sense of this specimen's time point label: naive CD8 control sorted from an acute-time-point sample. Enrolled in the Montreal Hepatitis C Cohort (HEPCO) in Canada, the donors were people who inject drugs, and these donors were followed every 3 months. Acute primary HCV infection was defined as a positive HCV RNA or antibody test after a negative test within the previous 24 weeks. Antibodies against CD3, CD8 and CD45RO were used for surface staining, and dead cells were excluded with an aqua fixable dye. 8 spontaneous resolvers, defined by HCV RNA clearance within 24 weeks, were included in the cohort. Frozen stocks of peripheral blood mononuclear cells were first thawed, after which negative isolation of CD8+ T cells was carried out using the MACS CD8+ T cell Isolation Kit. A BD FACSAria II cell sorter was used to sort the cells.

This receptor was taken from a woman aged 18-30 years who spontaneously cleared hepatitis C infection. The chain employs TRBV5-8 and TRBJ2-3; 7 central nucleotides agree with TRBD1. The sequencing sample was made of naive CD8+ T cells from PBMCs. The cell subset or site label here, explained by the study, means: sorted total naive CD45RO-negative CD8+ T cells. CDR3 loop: CASSLGDSNLHTQYF. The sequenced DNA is TGTGCCAGCAGCTTGGGGGACAGTAACCTCCATACGCAGTATTTT. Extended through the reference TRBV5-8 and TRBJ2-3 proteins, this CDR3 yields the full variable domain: EAGVTQSPTHLIKTRGQQATLRCSPISGHTSVYWYQQALGLGLQFLLWYDEGEERNRGNFPPRFSGRQFPNYSSELNVNALELEDSALYLCASSLGDSNLHTQYFGPGTRLTVL.